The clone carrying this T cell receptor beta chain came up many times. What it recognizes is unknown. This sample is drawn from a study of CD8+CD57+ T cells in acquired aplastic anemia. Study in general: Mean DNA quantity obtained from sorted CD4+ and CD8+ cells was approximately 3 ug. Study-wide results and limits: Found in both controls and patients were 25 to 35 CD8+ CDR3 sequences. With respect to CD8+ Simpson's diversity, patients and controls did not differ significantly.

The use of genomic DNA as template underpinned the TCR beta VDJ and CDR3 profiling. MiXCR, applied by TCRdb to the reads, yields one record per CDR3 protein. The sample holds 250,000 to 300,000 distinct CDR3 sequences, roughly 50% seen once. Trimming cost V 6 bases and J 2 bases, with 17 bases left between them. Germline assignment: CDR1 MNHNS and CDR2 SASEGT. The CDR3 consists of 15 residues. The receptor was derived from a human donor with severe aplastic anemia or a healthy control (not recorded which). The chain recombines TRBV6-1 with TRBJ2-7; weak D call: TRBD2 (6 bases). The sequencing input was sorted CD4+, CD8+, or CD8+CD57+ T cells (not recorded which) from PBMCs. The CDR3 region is CASSHGGAATYEQYF. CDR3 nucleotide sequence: TGTGCCAGCAGCCACGGCGGGGCAGCTACCTACGAGCAGTACTTC.